The 19 T cell receptor beta chains below all came from one sample that was sequenced in a study of cytomegalovirus exposure and HLA in healthy donors. TCRdb's copy holds only in-frame clones and misses some; the assay was immunoSEQ multiplex PCR. The sample yields more than 200,000 clones, less than 95% seen once. The specimen was PBMCs. The source is a woman in her 30s in good health and CMV-seronegative.

The gene calls are TRBV6-6 and TRBJ2-2; D unresolved. Germline CDR1 reads MNHNY; CDR2 reads SVGAGI (reference sequence). CDR3 length: 12 residues. Between the trimmed V and J ends, which lost 8 bases and 0 bases, there was a span of 4 bases. CDR3 bases: TGTGCCAGCGCAACGAACACCGGGGAGCTGTTTTTT. It codes for CASATNTGELFF.

This clone was picked up one time. The chain links TRBV27 to TRBJ2-1; TRBD1 matches at 9 bases. This CDR3 region has 14 residues. Trimming took 11 bases from V and 1 from J; bases not matched to a gene: 6. Germline V gene data show CDR1 as MNHEY and CDR2 as SMNVEV (reference sequence). CDR3 amino acids: CAQKTGGSYNEQFF. Written as DNA, the CDR3 is TGTGCCCAAAAGACAGGGGGTTCCTACAATGAGCAGTTCTTC.

The CDR3, as DNA: TGCGCCAGCAGTCGCGACCTTCCATCTTCTGGGGGGAACACTGAAGCTTTCTTT. The encoded protein is CASSRDLPSSGGNTEAFF. This chain joins TRBV4-3 and TRBJ1-1; D possibly corresponds to TRBD1 (5 bases). The V gene lost 6 bases and the J gene lost 1 base, with 24 bases spanning the gap. CDR1 and CDR2 from the germline V gene are LGHNA and YSLEER. The CDR3 totals 18 residues.

The chain recombines TRBV29-1 with TRBJ2-7, with D possibly being TRBD2 (6 bases). The CDR3 is made up of 13 amino acids. Trimming shortened V by 1 base and J by 3 bases, and 10 bases separated the two germline ends. The germline CDR1 and CDR2 sequences are SQVTM and ANQGSEA. The CDR3 region has the DNA TGCAGCGTTGAAGCGGCCGGGAGCTACGAGCAGTACTTC. It codes for CSVEAAGSYEQYF.

The chain employs TRBV6-6 and TRBJ2-1, with D possibly TRBD2 on 5 matching bases. V lost 6 bases to trimming and J lost 7 bases, with 13 bases between them. Germline V CDR1 and CDR2: MNHNY, SVGAGI (reference sequence). This CDR3 contains 13 residues. This CDR3 reads CASSSGLSNEQFF. DNA for the CDR3: TGTGCCAGCAGCTCCGGACTTTCAAATGAGCAGTTCTTC.

The chain joins TRBV28 to TRBJ2-1, with TRBD2 matching over 11 bases. Germline V CDR1 and CDR2: MDHEN, SYDVKM. CDR3 length: 16 amino acids. V was clipped by 6 bases and J by 6 bases; unmatched bases: 10. CDR3 loop: CASRTNSGRAVNEQFF. DNA for the CDR3: TGTGCCAGCAGGACAAATAGCGGGAGGGCGGTCAATGAGCAGTTCTTC.

The chain has TRBV7-8 and TRBJ2-7, with TRBD2 matching 7 bases. This CDR3 region has 17 residues. Trimming removed 0 bases from V and 2 bases from J; junction bases left unmatched: 10. Per germline, CDR1 SGHVS and CDR2 FQNEAQ. As DNA, the CDR3 is TGTGCCAGCAGCTTAGCGGTAACTAGCGACCTTCCCTACGAGCAGTACTTC. Translating it yields CASSLAVTSDLPYEQYF.

The gene calls are TRBV5-6 and TRBJ2-7, with 9 nucleotides matching TRBD1. Germline V lookup: CDR1 SGHDT, CDR2 YYEEEE. This CDR3 comprises 18 residues. V gave up 6 bases and J gave up 7 bases; unmatched junction bases: 23. CDR3 region: CASNFGASGQGVLGEQYF. CDR3 nucleotide sequence: TGTGCCAGCAACTTTGGGGCCTCGGGACAGGGTGTTTTAGGGGAGCAGTACTTC.

A single count supports this clone. This chain joins TRBV7-6 and TRBJ2-6; D not certain. Germline V gives CDR1 SGHVS, CDR2 FNYEAQ. V was trimmed by 2 bases and J by 0 bases, leaving 5 bases between them. CDR3 length: 15 amino acids. The CDR3 DNA reads TGTGCCAGCAGCTTAAGAAACTCTGGGGCCAACGTCCTGACTTTC. This sequence encodes CASSLRNSGANVLTF.

The chain has TRBV29-1 and TRBJ2-3; 7 bases are a match to TRBD1. Germline V gene lookup returns CDR1 SQVTM and CDR2 ANQGSEA. The CDR3 extends over 14 amino acids. V lost 6 bases and J lost 2; bases outside the gene matches: 8. The CDR3 sequence: CSVARDSYTDTQYF. The DNA of the CDR3 is TGCAGCGTGGCCCGGGACAGCTACACAGATACGCAGTATTTT.

The chain joins TRBV15 to TRBJ2-2; TRBD2 matches at 7 bases. This CDR3 spans 16 amino acids. The V segment lost 1 base and the J segment 0 bases; nucleotides outside the gene matches: 2. In germline, CDR1 is LNHNV, CDR2 YYDKDF (reference sequence). The CDR3 loop reads CATSRAGLPNTGELFF. In DNA form, the CDR3 reads TGTGCCACCAGCAGAGCGGGACTACCGAACACCGGGGAGCTGTTTTTT.

The chain recombines TRBV5-6 with TRBJ2-2, with 7 positions matching TRBD1. The germline CDR1 and CDR2 sequences are SGHDT and YYEEEE. J was trimmed by 7 bases and V by 1 base; bases with no gene match: 7. The CDR3 totals 15 residues. CDR3 protein: CASSLSGQNFGELFF. The DNA for the CDR3 is TGTGCCAGCAGCTTGTCGGGACAGAATTTCGGGGAGCTGTTTTTT.

The chain recombines TRBV27 with TRBJ2-3, with 14 bases aligning to TRBD2. The CDR3 runs to 17 residues. Germline CDR1 and CDR2: MNHEY and SMNVEV (reference sequence). J was trimmed by 5 bases and V by 5 bases; bases with no gene match: 9. CDR3 amino acids: CASSQLTGTSGRDTQYF. The CDR3 region has the DNA TGTGCCAGCAGTCAGTTGACCGGGACTAGCGGGAGAGATACGCAGTATTTT.

CDR3 bases: TGTGCCAGCAGTGGCCAGCAAGAGACCCAGTACTTC. This translates into CASSGQQETQYF. The chain links TRBV2 to TRBJ2-5; D ambiguous. Per the germline V gene, CDR1 is SNHLY and CDR2 is FYNNEI. The CDR3 spans 12 residues. The V gene lost 4 bases and the J gene lost 2 bases, with 5 bases spanning the gap.

Turning to this clone: A much larger clonotype is one base distant, so this may be a read error. Other DNA sequences in this specimen translate into the identical CDR3. The chain links TRBV11-2 to TRBJ2-7; 7 nucleotides match TRBD2. V dropped 6 bases and J dropped 3; count of bases not matched to a gene: 11. This CDR3 is built from 15 residues. Germline V gives CDR1 SGHAT, CDR2 FQNNGV. CDR3 in DNA: TGTGCCAGCAGTTTTGCTAGCGGTCCCCTCTACGAGCAGTACTTC. It encodes CASSFASGPLYEQYF.

CDR3 in amino acids: CASSQEGRGMDTQYF. The CDR3 DNA sequence: TGTGCCAGCAGCCAAGAAGGTCGGGGGATGGATACGCAGTATTTT. The rearrangement joins TRBV4-2 to TRBJ2-3; perhaps TRBD2 as D (6 bases). This CDR3 comprises 15 residues. The germline V gene encodes CDR1 LGHNA and CDR2 YNFKEQ. Trimming left V 0 bases short and J 6 bases short, with 13 bases between.

The rearrangement joins TRBV29-1 to TRBJ1-1; perhaps TRBD1 as D (6 bases). V shed 7 bases and J shed 4 bases, with 16 bases lying between them. The CDR3 is 13 amino acids. Germline V gene data show CDR1 as SQVTM and CDR2 as ANQGSEA. The CDR3 reads CSARTGQGTEAFF. The CDR3 coding sequence is TGCAGCGCACGGACGGGACAAGGCACTGAAGCTTTCTTT.

This clone was counted many times. The chain joins TRBV7-9 to TRBJ1-1, with D possibly TRBD1 on 5 matching bases. The V end lost 4 bases, the J end lost 1 base, and 10 bases lay between the germline ends. The germline V gene encodes CDR1 SEHNR and CDR2 FQNEAQ (reference sequence). This CDR3 is 14 amino acids long. The CDR3 reads CASSYGTENTEAFF. For the CDR3, the DNA is TGTGCCAGCAGCTACGGGACGGAGAACACTGAAGCTTTCTTT.

A single count supports this clone. The chain recombines TRBV19 with TRBJ2-1; TRBD1 matches 7 bases. The CDR3 is 14 amino acids. The V gene end was trimmed by 5 bases and the J gene end by 4 bases; junction bases not matched to a gene: 5. Germline V gene lookup returns CDR1 LNHDA and CDR2 SQIVND (reference sequence). The CDR3, as DNA: TGTGCCAGTAGTTTGGGGACAGATTACAATGAGCAGTTCTTC. Amino acids: CASSLGTDYNEQFF.